This is a list of T cell receptor beta chains from one sample in a study of cytomegalovirus exposure and HLA in healthy donors. Measured with immunoSEQ multiplex PCR; TCRdb has only the in-frame clones, and not every one. The sample has some 130,000 clones, around three quarters seen once. Material for sequencing was PBMCs. The receptors shown here come from a male donor in good health and CMV-seronegative. Both conserved end residues are part of each CDR3. A D gene is named only where the DNA matches it firmly. Clone size is shown for a subset of rows, as once, few, many or a class of expanded clone.

TRBV7-2	NA	TRBJ2-1	NA	CASSTGLYNEQLF	TGTGCCAGCAGCACGGGACTGTACAATGAGCAGCTCTTC
TRBV29-1	once	TRBJ2-7	NA	CSVEERNRFYEQYF	TGCAGCGTTGAAGAACGCAACAGGTTCTACGAGCAGTACTTC
TRBV10-3	NA	TRBJ2-7	NA	CAISESSYEQYF	TGTGCCATCAGTGAGTCTAGTTACGAGCAGTACTTC
TRBV6-4	NA	TRBJ2-1	NA	CASSDEPLAAYNEQFF	TGTGCCAGCAGTGACGAGCCATTAGCAGCCTACAATGAGCAGTTCTTC
TRBV5-1	NA	TRBJ2-5	NA	CASRPTGTKQETQYF	TGCGCCAGCAGACCGACCGGGACAAAGCAAGAGACCCAGTACTTC
TRBV27	NA	TRBJ2-7	NA	CASSPGVPYEQYF	TGTGCCAGCAGTCCCGGGGTGCCCTACGAGCAGTACTTC
TRBV18	NA	TRBJ1-1	NA	CASSPLDSENTEAFF	TGTGCCAGCTCACCACTGGACAGCGAAAACACTGAAGCTTTCTTT
TRBV5-1	NA	TRBJ2-3	NA	CASSLDSPDTQYF	TGCGCCAGCAGCTTGGACAGTCCAGATACGCAGTATTTT
TRBV10-1	once	TRBJ1-2	NA	CASSASGNYGYTF	TGCGCCAGCAGTGCCTCGGGGAACTATGGCTACACCTTC
TRBV6-4	NA	TRBJ2-1	NA	CAGSDSASSYNEQFF	TGTGCCGGCAGTGACTCAGCGAGCTCCTACAATGAGCAGTTCTTC
TRBV6-5	NA	TRBJ2-1	NA	CASSLDRYEGNEQFF	TGTGCCAGCAGTTTAGACAGGTACGAGGGCAATGAGCAGTTCTTC
TRBV30	NA	TRBJ1-2	TRBD1	CAWSEGQGVAYGYTF	TGTGCCTGGAGTGAGGGACAGGGGGTCGCCTATGGCTACACCTTC
TRBV7-9	NA	TRBJ1-2	TRBD1	CASSSVDRGLGGYTF	TGTGCCAGCAGCTCCGTAGACAGGGGGCTAGGTGGCTACACCTTC
TRBV7-2	NA	TRBJ2-7	NA	CASSLSVRANEQYF	TGTGCCAGCAGCTTGTCAGTCAGGGCGAACGAGCAGTACTTC
TRBV7-2	NA	TRBJ2-7	NA	CASSLGGVGVDEQYF	TGTGCCAGCAGCTTAGGGGGGGTAGGGGTCGACGAGCAGTACTTC
TRBV11-1	NA	TRBJ2-7	NA	CASSLVRDEQYF	TGTGCCAGCAGCTTAGTCCGGGACGAGCAGTACTTC
TRBV4-2	NA	TRBJ2-3	NA	CASSQDRGDTQYF	TGTGCCAGCAGCCAAGACAGGGGCGATACGCAGTATTTT
TRBV7-6	once	TRBJ2-5	TRBD1	CASSKGTAETQYF	TGTGCCAGCAGCAAAGGGACAGCAGAGACCCAGTACTTC
TRBV27	NA	TRBJ2-3	NA	CASSLGWTVDTQYF	TGTGCCAGCAGTTTGGGGTGGACAGTAGATACGCAGTATTTT
TRBV5-4	NA	TRBJ2-6	NA	CASSLAGANGLTF	TGTGCCAGCAGCCTTGCAGGGGCCAACGGCCTGACTTTC
TRBV11-3	NA	TRBJ1-1	NA	CASSSTGSRKAFF	TGTGCCAGCAGCTCCACAGGGTCCCGGAAAGCTTTCTTT
TRBV27	NA	TRBJ1-2	NA	CASSQGQGFSYTF	TGTGCCAGCAGCCAAGGGCAGGGCTTCAGCTACACCTTC
TRBV27	NA	TRBJ1-6	NA	CASQNRWSPLHF	TGTGCCAGCCAGAACCGTTGGTCCCCCCTCCACTTT
TRBV25-1	NA	TRBJ1-5	NA	CASSGDIHNQPQHF	TGTGCCAGCAGTGGGGACATACACAATCAGCCCCAGCATTTT
TRBV10-3	NA	TRBJ2-7	TRBD1	CAISTRTGGLGEQYF	TGTGCCATCAGTACCAGGACAGGGGGCTTGGGGGAGCAGTACTTC
TRBV30	NA	TRBJ2-7	TRBD1	CAWSRTGGSYEQYF	TGTGCCTGGAGTCGAACAGGGGGCTCCTACGAGCAGTACTTC
TRBV7-9	NA	TRBJ1-1	TRBD1	CASRRTGLNTEAFF	TGTGCCAGCAGACGGACAGGGCTCAACACTGAAGCTTTCTTT